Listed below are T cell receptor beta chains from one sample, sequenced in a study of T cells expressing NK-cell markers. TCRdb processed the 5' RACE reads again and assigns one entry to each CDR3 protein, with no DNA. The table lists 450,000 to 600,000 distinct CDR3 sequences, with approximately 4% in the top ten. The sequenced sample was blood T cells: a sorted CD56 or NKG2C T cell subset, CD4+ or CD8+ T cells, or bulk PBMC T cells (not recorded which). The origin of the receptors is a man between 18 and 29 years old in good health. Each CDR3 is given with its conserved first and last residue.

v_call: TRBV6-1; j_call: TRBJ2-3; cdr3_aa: CASKESIHPVSTDTQYF
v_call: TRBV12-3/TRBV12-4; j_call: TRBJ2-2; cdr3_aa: CASRSRGLSGTGELFF
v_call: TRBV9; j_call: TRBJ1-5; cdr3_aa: CASRPASGESNQPQHF
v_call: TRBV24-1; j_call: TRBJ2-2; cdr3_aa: CATSGIVPSNTGELFF
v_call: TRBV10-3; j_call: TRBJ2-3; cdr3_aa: CAIRSLAGTDTQYF
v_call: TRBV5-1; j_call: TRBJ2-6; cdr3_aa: CASSPGLAPGANVLTF
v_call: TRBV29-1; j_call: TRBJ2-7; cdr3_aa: CSVRGSSLHEQYF
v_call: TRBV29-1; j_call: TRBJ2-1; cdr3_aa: CSVGESSYNEQFF
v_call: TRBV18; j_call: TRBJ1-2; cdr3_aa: CASSPPRDRSNGYTF
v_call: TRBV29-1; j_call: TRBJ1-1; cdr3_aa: CLVRDGTEAFF
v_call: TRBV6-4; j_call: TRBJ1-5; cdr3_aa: CASRERHGNQPQHF
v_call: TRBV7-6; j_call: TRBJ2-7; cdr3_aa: CASSPNGGPGNEQYF
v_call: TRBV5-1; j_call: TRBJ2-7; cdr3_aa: CASGTGSSYEQYF
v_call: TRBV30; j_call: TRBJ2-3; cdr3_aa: CAWSVVGGTDTQYF
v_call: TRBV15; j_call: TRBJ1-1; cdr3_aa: CATSTDPYSEAFF
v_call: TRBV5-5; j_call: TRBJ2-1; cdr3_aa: CASSFNKGGRTTYNEQFF
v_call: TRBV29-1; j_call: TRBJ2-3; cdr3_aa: CSAGEGLAGDPSDTQYF
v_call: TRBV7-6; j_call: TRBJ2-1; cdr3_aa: CASSPRDPSSYNEQFF
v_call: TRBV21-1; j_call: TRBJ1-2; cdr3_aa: CASSIDGGLGSYGYTF
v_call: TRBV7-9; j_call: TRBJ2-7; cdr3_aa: CASSTTVYEQYF
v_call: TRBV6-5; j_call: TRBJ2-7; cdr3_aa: CASSTYRDLYEQYF
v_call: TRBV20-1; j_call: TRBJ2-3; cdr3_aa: CSARITGGGKYF